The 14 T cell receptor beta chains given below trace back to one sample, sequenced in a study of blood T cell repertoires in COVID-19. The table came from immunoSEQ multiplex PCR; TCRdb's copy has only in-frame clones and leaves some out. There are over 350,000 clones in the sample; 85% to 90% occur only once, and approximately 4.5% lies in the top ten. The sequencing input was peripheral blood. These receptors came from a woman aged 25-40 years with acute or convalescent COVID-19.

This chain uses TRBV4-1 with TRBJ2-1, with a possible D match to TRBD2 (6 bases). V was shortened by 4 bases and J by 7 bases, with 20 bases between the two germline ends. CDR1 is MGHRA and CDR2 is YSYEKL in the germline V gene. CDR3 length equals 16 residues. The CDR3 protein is CASSPLMAGNRNEQFF. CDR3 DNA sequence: TGCGCCAGCAGCCCCCTAATGGCGGGGAACCGGAATGAGCAGTTCTTC.

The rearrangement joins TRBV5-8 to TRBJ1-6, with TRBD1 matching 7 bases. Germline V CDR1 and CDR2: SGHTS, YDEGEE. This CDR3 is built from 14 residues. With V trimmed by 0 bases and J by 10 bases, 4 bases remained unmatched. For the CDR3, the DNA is TGTGCCAGCAGCTTGGCCCCGACAGGGTCACCCCTCCACTTT. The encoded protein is CASSLAPTGSPLHF.

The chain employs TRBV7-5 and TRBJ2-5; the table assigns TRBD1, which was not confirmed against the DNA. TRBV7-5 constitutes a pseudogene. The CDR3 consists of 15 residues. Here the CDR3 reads CVRIATGGIQETQYF. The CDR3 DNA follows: TGTGTCAGAATCGCGACAGGGGGCATTCAAGAGACCCAGTACTTC.

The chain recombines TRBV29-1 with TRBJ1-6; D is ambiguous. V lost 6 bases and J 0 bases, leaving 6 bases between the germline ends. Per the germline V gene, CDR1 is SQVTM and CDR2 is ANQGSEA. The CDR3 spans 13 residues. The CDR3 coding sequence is TGCAGCGTCGGGAGCTCCTATAATTCACCCCTCCACTTT. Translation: CSVGSSYNSPLHF.

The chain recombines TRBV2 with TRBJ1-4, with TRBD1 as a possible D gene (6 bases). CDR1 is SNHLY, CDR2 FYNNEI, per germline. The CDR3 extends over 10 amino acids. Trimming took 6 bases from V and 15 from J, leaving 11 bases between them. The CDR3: CASRAGELFF. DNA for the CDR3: TGTGCCAGCAGAGCAGGGGAGTTGTTTTTT.

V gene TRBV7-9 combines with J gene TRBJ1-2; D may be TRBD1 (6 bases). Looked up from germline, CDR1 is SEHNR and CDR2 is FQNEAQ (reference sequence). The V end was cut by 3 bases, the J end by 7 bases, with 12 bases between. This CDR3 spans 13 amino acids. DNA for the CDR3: TGTGCCAGCAGCTTGACAGGAAGGTTTGGCTACACCTTC. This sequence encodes CASSLTGRFGYTF. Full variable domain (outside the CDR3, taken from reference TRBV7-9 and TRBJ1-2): DTGVSQNPRHKITKRGQNVTFRCDPISEHNRLYWYRQTLGQGPEFLTYFQNEAQLEKSRLLSDRFSAERPKGSFSTLEIQRTEQGDSAMYLCASSLTGRFGYTFGSGTRLTVV.

Written as DNA, the CDR3 is TGTGCCAGCAGCCAAGATTCGGGGACTAGCGGGGGATCAGATACGCAGTATTTT. It translates to CASSQDSGTSGGSDTQYF. V is TRBV4-2 and J is TRBJ2-3; 14 bases match TRBD2. Per the germline V gene, CDR1 is LGHNA and CDR2 is YNFKEQ. Trimming cost V 0 bases and J 4 bases; bases outside gene matches: 6. The CDR3 has 18 amino acids.

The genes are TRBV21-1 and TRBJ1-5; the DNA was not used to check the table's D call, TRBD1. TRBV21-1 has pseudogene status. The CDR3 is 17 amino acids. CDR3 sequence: CASSKALRGSSNQPQHF. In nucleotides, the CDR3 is TGTGCCAGCAGCAAAGCGCTCAGGGGTTCAAGCAATCAGCCCCAGCATTTT.

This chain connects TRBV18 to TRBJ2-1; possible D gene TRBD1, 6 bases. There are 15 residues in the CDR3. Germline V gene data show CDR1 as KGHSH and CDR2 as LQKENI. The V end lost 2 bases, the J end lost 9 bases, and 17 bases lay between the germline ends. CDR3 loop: CASSPFSDRSSEQFF. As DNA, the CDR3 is TGTGCCAGCTCACCATTTTCAGACAGGTCGAGTGAGCAGTTCTTC. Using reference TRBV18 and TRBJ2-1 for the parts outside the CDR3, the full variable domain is NAGVMQNPRHLVRRRGQEARLRCSPMKGHSHVYWYRQLPEEGLKFMVYLQKENIIDESGMPKERFSAEFPKEGPSILRIQQVVRGDSAAYFCASSPFSDRSSEQFFGPGTRLTVL.

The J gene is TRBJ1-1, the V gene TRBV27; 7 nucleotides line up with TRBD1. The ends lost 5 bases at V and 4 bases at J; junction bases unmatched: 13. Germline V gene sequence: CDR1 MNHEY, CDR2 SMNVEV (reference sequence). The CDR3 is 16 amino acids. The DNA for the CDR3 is TGTGCCAGCAGTGCATACCTGGGACAGAAGGTCACTGAAGCTTTCTTT. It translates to CASSAYLGQKVTEAFF.

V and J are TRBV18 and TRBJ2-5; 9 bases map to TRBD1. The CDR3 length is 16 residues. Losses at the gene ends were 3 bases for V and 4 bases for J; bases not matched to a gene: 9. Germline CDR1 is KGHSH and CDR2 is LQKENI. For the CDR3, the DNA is TGTGCCAGCTCACCCACGAGACAGGGGGGGATAGAGACCCAGTACTTC. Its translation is CASSPTRQGGIETQYF.

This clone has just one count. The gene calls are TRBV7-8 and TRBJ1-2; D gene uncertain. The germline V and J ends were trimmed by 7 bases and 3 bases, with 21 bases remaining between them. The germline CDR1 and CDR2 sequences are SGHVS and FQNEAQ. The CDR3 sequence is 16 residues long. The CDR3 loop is CASTPNPGSLDYGYTF. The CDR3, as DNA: TGTGCCAGCACCCCTAACCCGGGATCGCTCGACTATGGCTACACCTTC.

The DNA for the CDR3 is TGTGCCAGCAGCCCCACAGGGGGCTTGGCTGAAGCTTTCTTT. Encoded protein: CASSPTGGLAEAFF. This chain joins TRBV7-3 and TRBJ1-1; 9 nucleotides align to TRBD1. With V trimmed by 5 bases and J by 6 bases, 7 bases remained unmatched. CDR1 SGHTA and CDR2 FQGTGA come from the germline V gene. CDR3 length equals 14 residues.

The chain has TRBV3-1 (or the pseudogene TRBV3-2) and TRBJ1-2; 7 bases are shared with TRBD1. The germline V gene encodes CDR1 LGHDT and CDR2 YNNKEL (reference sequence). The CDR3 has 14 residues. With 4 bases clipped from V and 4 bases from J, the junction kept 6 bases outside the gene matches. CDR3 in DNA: TGTGCCAGCAGCCCTCGGACAGGATCCTATGGCTACACCTTC. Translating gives CASSPRTGSYGYTF.